One and the same sample provided the 26 T cell receptor beta chains below, sequenced in a study of technical replicates of blood from a handful of donors. Profiling relied on immunoSEQ multiplex PCR, and the TCRdb table lists in-frame clones only, not all of them. The sample includes fewer than 85,000 clones, approximately 90% of them seen just once. The specimen was PBMCs. These receptors originate from a human donor in good health. Some clones in this sample may be carry-over from other donors' samples.

The CDR3 DNA reads TGTGCCAGCAGCAGCGACAGGGTTGAACAGCCCCAGCATTTT. Protein sequence: CASSSDRVEQPQHF. V and J are TRBV6-6 and TRBJ1-5; 7 bases align to TRBD1. Germline assignment: CDR1 MNHNY and CDR2 SVGAGI (reference sequence). The CDR3 totals 14 residues. With V trimmed by 6 bases and J by 7 bases, 9 bases remained unmatched.

The chain is built from TRBV27 and TRBJ2-7, with TRBD2 matching over 9 bases. CDR1 MNHEY and CDR2 SMNVEV come from the germline V gene (reference sequence). This CDR3 contains 13 residues. With 8 bases clipped from V and 6 bases from J, the junction kept 8 bases outside the gene matches. The CDR3 bases are TGTGCCAGCCGAGAAATAGCGGGAGTCGAGCAGTACTTC. Translation gives CASREIAGVEQYF.

This chain links TRBV4-1 with TRBJ2-1; a possible D gene is TRBD1 (5 bases). Germline CDR1 MGHRA, CDR2 YSYEKL. The CDR3 has 16 residues. V was shortened by 2 bases and J by 0 bases, with 11 bases between the two germline ends. The CDR3 region is CASSQPTESSYNEQFF. The CDR3 DNA sequence: TGCGCCAGCAGCCAACCGACAGAGTCCTCCTACAATGAGCAGTTCTTC.

The rearrangement joins TRBV9 to TRBJ2-1; 12 bases agree with TRBD2. The CDR3 consists of 14 residues. Looked up from germline, CDR1 is SGDLS and CDR2 is YYNGEE. The V gene end was trimmed by 1 base and the J gene end by 8 bases; junction bases not matched to a gene: 1. CDR3 amino acids: CASSVRLAGDEQFF. CDR3 in DNA: TGTGCCAGCAGCGTACGACTAGCGGGAGATGAGCAGTTCTTC.

In this sample, this clone turned up once. This chain links TRBV29-1 with TRBJ1-2; the match to TRBD1 covers 12 bases. CDR3 length equals 14 residues. The germline CDR1 and CDR2 sequences are SQVTM and ANQGSEA. Trimming at V came to 5 bases and at J to 7 bases, leaving 8 bases not matched to a gene. CDR3 nucleotide sequence: TGCAGCGTTCTTGGGACAGGGGGCGCAGGTGGCTACACCTTC. Translation: CSVLGTGGAGGYTF.

V usage is TRBV30 and J usage is TRBJ2-6; 7 bases fit TRBD1. Trimming at V came to 7 bases and at J to 0 bases, leaving 9 bases not matched to a gene. CDR3 length: 16 residues. Per germline, CDR1 GTSNPN and CDR2 SVGIG (reference sequence). The CDR3 region has the DNA TGTGCCTTAAACACCGGGACAGTCTCTGGGGCCAACGTCCTGACTTTC. Amino acids: CALNTGTVSGANVLTF.

V and J are TRBV5-1 and TRBJ2-1; D is perhaps TRBD1 (6 bases). This CDR3 has 12 amino acids. Germline CDR1 is SGHRS and CDR2 is YFSETQ. With 4 bases removed from V and 15 bases from J, the gap between germline ends came to 17 bases. In nucleotides, the CDR3 is TGCGCCAGCAGCGTCAACAGGGATCGTGTGTTCTTC. As protein: CASSVNRDRVFF.

V is TRBV5-1 and J is TRBJ2-5; 8 bases line up with TRBD1. The J segment lost 5 bases and the V segment lost 6 bases, leaving 0 bases of the junction unmatched. From germline, CDR1 is SGHRS and CDR2 YFSETQ. The CDR3 has 11 amino acids. CDR3 protein: CASNRGETQYF. The DNA for the CDR3 is TGCGCCAGCAACAGGGGGGAGACCCAGTACTTC.

This clone turned up a few times. The genes are TRBV2 and TRBJ1-2; D is ambiguous. This CDR3 has 11 residues. CDR1 and CDR2 (germline): SNHLY, FYNNEI. V lost 6 bases to trimming and J lost 3 bases, with 5 bases between them. The CDR3 protein is CASSGDYGYTF. The CDR3 DNA is TGTGCCAGCAGCGGGGACTATGGCTACACCTTC. The complete variable domain, with remaining parts taken from reference TRBV2 and TRBJ1-2, reads EPEVTQTPSHQVTQMGQEVILRCVPISNHLYFYWYRQILGQKVEFLVSFYNNEISEKSEIFDDQFSVERPDGSNFTLKIRSTKLEDSAMYFCASSGDYGYTFGSGTRLTVV.

This chain links TRBV27 with TRBJ2-2; perhaps TRBD1 as D (5 bases). CDR3 length: 16 residues. Germline V CDR1 and CDR2: MNHEY, SMNVEV (reference sequence). The V gene lost 6 bases and the J gene lost 1 base, with 15 bases spanning the gap. CDR3 DNA sequence: TGTGCCAGCAGCCCCTATCGACAGCAGAACACCGGGGAGCTGTTTTTT. This encodes CASSPYRQQNTGELFF.

The DNA for the CDR3 is TGTGCCAGTAGTACGGACAGGCACTCCTACGAGCAGTACTTC. This gives the protein CASSTDRHSYEQYF. The genes are TRBV19 and TRBJ2-7; TRBD1 matches 7 bases. Losses at the gene ends were 4 bases for V and 0 bases for J; bases not matched to a gene: 3. The CDR3 is made up of 14 amino acids. In germline, CDR1 is LNHDA, CDR2 SQIVND (reference sequence).

V usage is TRBV7-9 and J usage is TRBJ2-3; the D gene is possibly TRBD1 (5 bases). The CDR3 totals 15 residues. Germline CDR1 and CDR2: SEHNR and FQNEAQ (reference sequence). V lost 4 bases to trimming and J lost 5 bases, with 16 bases between them. The CDR3 coding sequence is TGTGCCAGCAGCTCCCCGGTAGGACACGGAGATACGCAGTATTTT. Encoded protein: CASSSPVGHGDTQYF.

The chain carries TRBV27 and TRBJ2-1; 9 bases fit TRBD2. The CDR3 is made up of 16 amino acids. V shed 1 base and J 7 bases; nucleotides not matched to a gene: 8. CDR1 and CDR2 from the germline V gene are MNHEY and SMNVEV (reference sequence). In DNA form, the CDR3 reads TGTGCCAGCAGTTTATTCCGCGGGGGGGCCGGAAATGAGCAGTTCTTC. Translating it yields CASSLFRGGAGNEQFF.

V gene TRBV21-1 combines with J gene TRBJ1-1. TRBV21-1 is a pseudogene segment. The length of the CDR3 is 14 residues. CDR3 sequence: CASSKGRTRSEAFF. CDR3 coding DNA: TGTGCCAGCAGCAAAGGGAGGACCCGATCTGAAGCTTTCTTT.

V and J are TRBV18 and TRBJ2-1; 7 positions match TRBD1. The junction had 1 base not matched to a gene; V was cut back by 2 bases and J by 0 bases. Germline CDR1 is KGHSH and CDR2 is LQKENI. The CDR3 length is 15 residues. The CDR3 coding sequence is TGTGCCAGCTCACCAGGGACAGCCTCCTACAATGAGCAGTTCTTC. Translating gives CASSPGTASYNEQFF.

The V and J genes are TRBV19 and TRBJ1-2, with TRBD1 identical over 9 bases. Germline V lookup: CDR1 LNHDA, CDR2 SQIVND (reference sequence). The CDR3 length is 15 residues. V lost 4 bases and J lost 4; bases outside the gene matches: 7. The CDR3 DNA is TGTGCCAGTAGTAGACAGGGGGAAAGTCGCTATGGCTACACCTTC. It yields the protein CASSRQGESRYGYTF.

The chain carries TRBV19 and TRBJ1-4; tentatively, D is TRBD1 (5 bases). CDR1 and CDR2 (germline): LNHDA, SQIVND (reference sequence). The V and J ends lost 3 bases and 5 bases respectively, with 13 bases between them. The CDR3 has 15 residues. In nucleotides, the CDR3 is TGTGCCAGTAGTATGAGAGACGGGGGAAATGAAAAACTGTTTTTT. Amino acid sequence: CASSMRDGGNEKLFF.

The rearrangement uses TRBV10-1 and TRBJ2-5, with TRBD2 identical over 7 bases. Germline V gene sequence: CDR1 WNHNN, CDR2 SYGVQD (reference sequence). The CDR3 loop spans 15 amino acids. The V segment lost 4 bases and the J segment 1 base; nucleotides outside the gene matches: 6. The DNA for the CDR3 is TGCGCCAGCAGTGTTTCTAGCGGCCTCCAAGAGACCCAGTACTTC. Amino acids: CASSVSSGLQETQYF.

The gene calls are TRBV5-8 and TRBJ2-1; TRBD2 agrees at 15 bases. V lost 7 bases to trimming and J lost 2 bases; unmatched junction nucleotides: 7. CDR3 size: 17 residues. Germline assignment: CDR1 SGHTS and CDR2 YDEGEE. DNA for the CDR3: TGTGCCAGCTACCCGGGACTAGCGGGGGGAACCTACAATGAGCAGTTCTTC. As protein: CASYPGLAGGTYNEQFF.

V is TRBV11-2 and J is TRBJ2-7, with a tentative D call TRBD2 (6 bases). This CDR3 comprises 14 residues. From germline, CDR1 is SGHAT and CDR2 FQNNGV. Between the trimmed V and J ends, which lost 2 bases and 0 bases, there was a span of 8 bases. This CDR3 is CASSLQGGSYEQYF. Here the CDR3 DNA reads TGTGCCAGCAGCTTACAGGGAGGCTCCTACGAGCAGTACTTC.

The chain uses TRBV12-5 and TRBJ2-1; 8 nucleotides line up with TRBD2. The V segment lost 4 bases and the J segment 1 base; nucleotides outside the gene matches: 6. Germline CDR1 LGHNT, CDR2 FRNRAP. The CDR3 has 16 amino acids. The CDR3 coding sequence is TGTGCTAGTGGTTCTCGGGGGGGCGTTTCCTACAATGAGCAGTTCTTC. Translated: CASGSRGGVSYNEQFF.

V and J are TRBV5-1 and TRBJ2-2, with 8 positions matching TRBD1. Germline loops: CDR1 SGHRS, CDR2 YFSETQ. The V segment lost 4 bases and the J segment 6 bases; nucleotides outside the gene matches: 11. The CDR3 sequence is 16 residues long. This CDR3 is CASSPRTGSGAGELFF. The CDR3 region has the DNA TGCGCCAGCAGCCCTAGGACAGGGAGCGGCGCCGGGGAGCTGTTTTTT.

CDR3 bases: TGTGCCTGGAGTGTACAATTCAATGAGCAGTTCTTC. The encoded protein is CAWSVQFNEQFF. The chain recombines TRBV30 with TRBJ2-1; no clear D gene. There are 12 residues in the CDR3. V was trimmed by 0 bases and J by 6 bases, leaving 6 bases between them. Germline lookup yields CDR1 GTSNPN and CDR2 SVGIG (reference sequence).

This rearrangement joins TRBV27 to TRBJ1-5; D may be TRBD1 (5 bases). V dropped 3 bases and J dropped 9 bases, with 15 bases sitting between them. The CDR3 totals 14 residues. The V gene's germline CDR1 is MNHEY and CDR2 SMNVEV (reference sequence). The CDR3 is CASSFGGDKGPQHF. CDR3 nucleotides: TGTGCCAGCAGTTTCGGGGGGGATAAGGGGCCCCAGCATTTT.

The CDR3 DNA reads TGTGCCAGTAGCGTCCAGGGTCAGCGCAATCAGCCCCAGCATTTT. It codes for CASSVQGQRNQPQHF. The chain carries TRBV19 and TRBJ1-5; TRBD1 might be the D (5 bases). Deletions cut 6 bases from V and 2 bases from J, with 14 bases between. In germline, CDR1 is LNHDA, CDR2 SQIVND (reference sequence). The CDR3 consists of 15 residues.

The gene calls are TRBV13 and TRBJ1-4; 10 nucleotides agree with TRBD1. The CDR3 runs to 14 residues. Germline CDR1 reads PRHDT; CDR2 reads FYEKMQ (reference sequence). Trimming at V came to 5 bases and at J to 7 bases, leaving 4 bases not matched to a gene. Written as DNA, the CDR3 is TGTGCCAGCAGCCGGGACAGGGGTAGTGAAAAACTGTTTTTT. Its protein product is CASSRDRGSEKLFF.